This is a list of T cell receptor beta chains from one sample in a study of T cells in localized non-small cell lung cancer. Data came from immunoSEQ multiplex PCR; TCRdb stores just in-frame clones and leaves some out. The table has tens of thousands of clones, 80% to 90% seen once. This material consisted of peripheral blood, taken before any cancer treatment. The receptor source for this set is a male donor at least 60 years old with stage III lung adenocarcinoma. Both conserved end residues are part of each CDR3. Fields, in order: D gene, clone size, J gene, V gene, CDR3 DNA, CDR3 protein. A D gene is named only where the DNA matches it firmly. Clone sizes are given selectively: once, few, many, or a class where the clone is expanded.

D: -; size: -; J: TRBJ2-7; V: TRBV27; DNA: TGTGCCAGCAGTCAGGGCCGGGAGCAGTACTTC; CDR3: CASSQGREQYF
D: TRBD2; size: -; J: TRBJ2-7; V: TRBV27; DNA: TGTGCCAGCAGTTCTGGGGGACTACCCTACGAGCAGTACTTC; CDR3: CASSSGGLPYEQYF
D: -; size: -; J: TRBJ2-4; V: TRBV2; DNA: TGTGCCAGCACCTCGGAGGGGGGAGCCAAAAACATTCAGTACTTC; CDR3: CASTSEGGAKNIQYF
D: TRBD2; size: -; J: TRBJ2-5; V: TRBV30; DNA: TGTGCCTGGAGACTAGCGGGGGGCGGAGAGACCCAGTACTTC; CDR3: CAWRLAGGGETQYF
D: TRBD1; size: few; J: TRBJ2-5; V: TRBV7-8; DNA: TGTGCCAGCAGCCCCCGGACAGGGTCTTGGGAGACCCAGTACTTC; CDR3: CASSPRTGSWETQYF
D: TRBD1; size: -; J: TRBJ1-1; V: TRBV27; DNA: TGTGCCAGCAGCCCGAGGACAGGGGGCACTGAAGCTTTCTTT; CDR3: CASSPRTGGTEAFF
D: TRBD1; size: -; J: TRBJ2-7; V: TRBV5-1; DNA: TGCGCCAGCAGCTTATTACAGGGGAACTCCTACGAGCAGTACTTC; CDR3: CASSLLQGNSYEQYF
D: TRBD1; size: -; J: TRBJ1-2; V: TRBV7-2; DNA: TGTGCCAGCAGCTATAGGGGGCCACCGGGAGGCTATGGCTACACCTTC; CDR3: CASSYRGPPGGYGYTF
D: -; size: once; J: TRBJ1-4; V: TRBV6-1; DNA: TGTGCCAGCAGTGAAGACCAGGGGATTTTTGAAAAACTGTTTTTT; CDR3: CASSEDQGIFEKLFF
D: -; size: -; J: TRBJ2-3; V: TRBV5-1; DNA: TGCGCCAGCAGCTTATGGGCCTCGGCTAATACGCAGTATTTT; CDR3: CASSLWASANTQYF
D: -; size: -; J: TRBJ2-7; V: TRBV2; DNA: TGTGCCAGCAAAACAGGGATCCTCTACGAGCAGTACTTC; CDR3: CASKTGILYEQYF
D: -; size: once; J: TRBJ1-4; V: TRBV9; DNA: TGTGCCAGCAGCGTTGGCAGGCATAATGAAAAACTGTTTTTT; CDR3: CASSVGRHNEKLFF
D: -; size: -; J: TRBJ1-2; V: TRBV29-1; DNA: TGCAGCGTTGATAGGGCGGGGGACTACACCTTC; CDR3: CSVDRAGDYTF
D: TRBD1; size: -; J: TRBJ1-1; V: TRBV6-1; DNA: TGTGCCAGCAGTGAAGCTAAGGACAGGAGTTATAACACTGAAGCTTTCTTT; CDR3: CASSEAKDRSYNTEAFF
D: -; size: -; J: TRBJ1-1; V: TRBV5-6; DNA: TGTGCCAGCAGCTTTTACCTGAACACTGAAGCTTTCTTT; CDR3: CASSFYLNTEAFF
D: -; size: -; J: TRBJ1-2; V: TRBV2; DNA: TGTGCCAGCAGTGAAAGCCCCACTCCCATTGGCTACACCTTC; CDR3: CASSESPTPIGYTF